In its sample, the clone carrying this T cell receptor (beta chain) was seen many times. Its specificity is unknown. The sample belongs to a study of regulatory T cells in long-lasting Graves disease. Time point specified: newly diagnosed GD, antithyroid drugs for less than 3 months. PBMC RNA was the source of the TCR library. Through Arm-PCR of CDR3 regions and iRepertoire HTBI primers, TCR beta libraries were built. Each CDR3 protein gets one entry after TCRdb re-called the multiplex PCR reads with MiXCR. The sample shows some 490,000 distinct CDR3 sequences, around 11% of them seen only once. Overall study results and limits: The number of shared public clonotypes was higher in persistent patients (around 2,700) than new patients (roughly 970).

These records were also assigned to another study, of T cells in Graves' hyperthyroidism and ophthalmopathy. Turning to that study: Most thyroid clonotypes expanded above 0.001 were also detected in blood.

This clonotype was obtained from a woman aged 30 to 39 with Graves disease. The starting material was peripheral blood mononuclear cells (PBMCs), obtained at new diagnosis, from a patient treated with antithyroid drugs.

CDR3: CASTRAPGGEQYF. The CDR3 DNA sequence: TGCGCCAGCACTCGTGCACCAGGGGGGGAGCAGTACTTC. V gene TRBV5-1 combines with J gene TRBJ2-7; weak D call: TRBD1 (7 bases). Germline V gene lookup returns CDR1 SGHRS and CDR2 YFSETQ. The V end was cut by 6 bases, the J end by 7 bases, with 17 bases between. CDR3 length: 13 amino acids.